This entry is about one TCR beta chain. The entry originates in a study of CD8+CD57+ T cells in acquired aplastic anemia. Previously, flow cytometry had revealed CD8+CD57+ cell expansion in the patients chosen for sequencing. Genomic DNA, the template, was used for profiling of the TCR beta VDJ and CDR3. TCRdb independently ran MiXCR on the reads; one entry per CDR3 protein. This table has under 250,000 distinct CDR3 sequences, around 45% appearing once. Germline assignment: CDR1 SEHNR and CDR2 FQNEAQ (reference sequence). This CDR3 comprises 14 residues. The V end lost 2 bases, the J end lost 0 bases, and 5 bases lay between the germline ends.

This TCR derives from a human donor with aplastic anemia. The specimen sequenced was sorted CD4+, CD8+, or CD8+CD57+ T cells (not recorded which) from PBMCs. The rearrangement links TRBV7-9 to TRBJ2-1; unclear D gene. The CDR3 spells CASSLPPSYNEQFF. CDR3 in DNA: TGTGCCAGCAGCTTACCCCCCTCCTACAATGAGCAGTTCTTC.